This is a list of T cell receptor beta chains from one sample in a study of T-cell reconstitution after alpha-beta-depleted transplantation in children. Each CDR3 protein gets one entry after TCRdb re-called the PCR reads with MiXCR. The top ten clones hold 1.1% of a sample with roughly 590,000 distinct CDR3 sequences, 16% of them seen once. The sample here was PBMCs from the stem cell graft donor, taken from the stem cell graft. These receptors came from a human donor who donated a stem cell graft to a child with acute myeloid leukemia. The CDR3 runs from the conserved cysteine through the conserved F or W. The size of a clone is reported for some rows only, either as once, few or many, or as a class for expanded clones.

V gene: TRBV10-3
J gene: TRBJ1-5
clone size: few
CDR3 protein: CAMGRENQPQHF

V gene: TRBV5-1
J gene: TRBJ2-1
clone size: -
CDR3 protein: CASSLVSGEYNEQFF

V gene: TRBV5-1
J gene: TRBJ2-4
clone size: many
CDR3 protein: CASSETLGLLAKNIQYF

V gene: TRBV20-1
J gene: TRBJ2-3
clone size: many
CDR3 protein: CSARGVAGSTDTQYF

V gene: TRBV5-6
J gene: TRBJ2-3
clone size: -
CDR3 protein: CASSLFNRGGTDTQYF

V gene: TRBV20-1
J gene: TRBJ2-5
clone size: many
CDR3 protein: CSARDEGGETQYF

V gene: TRBV6-5
J gene: TRBJ2-2
clone size: few
CDR3 protein: CASSYGPRGTGELFF

V gene: TRBV27
J gene: TRBJ2-6
clone size: -
CDR3 protein: CASSVDWALAGANVLTF

V gene: TRBV20-1
J gene: TRBJ1-1
clone size: many
CDR3 protein: CSANPPLYTEAFF

V gene: TRBV12-3/TRBV12-4
J gene: TRBJ2-7
clone size: many
CDR3 protein: CASSFDRAYEQYF

V gene: TRBV20-1
J gene: TRBJ1-3
clone size: -
CDR3 protein: CSAHGGGRGNTIYF

V gene: TRBV7-2
J gene: TRBJ2-3
clone size: few
CDR3 protein: CASSQTTGLAPPDTQYF

V gene: TRBV28
J gene: TRBJ1-2
clone size: -
CDR3 protein: CASSSRTGKTNGYTF

V gene: TRBV12-3/TRBV12-4
J gene: TRBJ1-2
clone size: -
CDR3 protein: CASSSGTVRGYTF

V gene: TRBV12-3/TRBV12-4
J gene: TRBJ2-5
clone size: -
CDR3 protein: CASSYGQGRTQYF

V gene: TRBV20-1
J gene: TRBJ1-6
clone size: many
CDR3 protein: CSARDAFWGEGNSPLHF

V gene: TRBV10-3
J gene: TRBJ1-1
clone size: many
CDR3 protein: CAISELTVNTEAFF

V gene: TRBV20-1
J gene: TRBJ2-3
clone size: -
CDR3 protein: CSARVPGTEYKYF

V gene: TRBV7-9
J gene: TRBJ1-2
clone size: -
CDR3 protein: CASSTQGADGYTF

V gene: TRBV7-2
J gene: TRBJ2-1
clone size: -
CDR3 protein: CASSPPQGRYEQFF

V gene: TRBV11-2
J gene: TRBJ2-7
clone size: few
CDR3 protein: CASSPLFPRGSSSYEQYF

V gene: TRBV12-5
J gene: TRBJ2-5
clone size: many
CDR3 protein: CASGYLEGETQYF

V gene: TRBV2
J gene: TRBJ2-3
clone size: -
CDR3 protein: CASSEAHRVRTDTQYF

V gene: TRBV15
J gene: TRBJ1-5
clone size: -
CDR3 protein: CATSSKIQGSNQPQHF

V gene: TRBV6-5
J gene: TRBJ2-5
clone size: -
CDR3 protein: CASSYSRASTETQYF

V gene: TRBV29-1
J gene: TRBJ1-1
clone size: -
CDR3 protein: CSPVGLNTEAFF

V gene: TRBV20-1
J gene: TRBJ2-2
clone size: -
CDR3 protein: CSARVGGGTGELFF

V gene: TRBV4-2
J gene: TRBJ2-1
clone size: -
CDR3 protein: CASSQRVAGGPYNEQFF

V gene: TRBV12-3/TRBV12-4
J gene: TRBJ1-1
clone size: -
CDR3 protein: CASALGYGFLMNTEAFF

V gene: TRBV6-5
J gene: TRBJ1-6
clone size: many
CDR3 protein: CASSYDRSSYNSPLHF

V gene: TRBV24-1
J gene: TRBJ2-5
clone size: few
CDR3 protein: CATSDYETGPETQYF

V gene: TRBV6-6
J gene: TRBJ2-7
clone size: few
CDR3 protein: CASSGPGTAYYEQYF

V gene: TRBV18
J gene: TRBJ2-1
clone size: few
CDR3 protein: CASSTISTGSYNEQFF

V gene: TRBV7-8
J gene: TRBJ1-2
clone size: -
CDR3 protein: CASRNPGEGGYTF

V gene: TRBV20-1
J gene: TRBJ1-2
clone size: many
CDR3 protein: CSAEVQAYGYTF

V gene: TRBV20-1
J gene: TRBJ2-5
clone size: -
CDR3 protein: CSARDWGSQETQYF

V gene: TRBV7-6
J gene: TRBJ1-1
clone size: -
CDR3 protein: CASSPVDTEAFF

V gene: TRBV20-1
J gene: TRBJ1-1
clone size: many
CDR3 protein: CSAIGQSHTEAFF

V gene: TRBV20-1
J gene: TRBJ2-7
clone size: many
CDR3 protein: CSIRGGQGGTYEQYF

V gene: TRBV18
J gene: TRBJ1-5
clone size: -
CDR3 protein: CASSGQGGNQPQHF

V gene: TRBV7-2
J gene: TRBJ1-1
clone size: few
CDR3 protein: CASSFSWTVTEAFF